Presented here are 22 T cell receptor beta chains from one specimen sequenced in a study of blood T cells in healthy people across ages. Alongside a J-beta primer mix, a sample-barcoded 5' primer served in a second PCR lasting 7 to 11 cycles. TCRdb passed the 5' RACE reads through MiXCR, listing each CDR3 protein once. The data show approximately 770,000 distinct CDR3 sequences, 55% to 70% seen once. The sample was blood. Receptor source: a man aged 25-45 years in good health.

The table lists this clonotype with a count of one. The germline gene is not matched at one end of the junction; a read error may be the cause. This sequence joins TRBV5-5 and TRBJ2-7; possibly TRBD1 for D (5 bases). Per the germline V gene, CDR1 is SGHKS and CDR2 is YYEKEE (reference sequence). The CDR3 is 12 amino acids. CDR3 protein: CASSQTATEEYF. DNA for the CDR3: TGTGCCAGCAGCCAGACAGCGACCGAGGAGTACTTC.

This clonotype was counted between two and nine times. The chain employs TRBV29-1 and TRBJ2-7; D is perhaps TRBD1 or TRBD2 (6 bases each). Trimming left V 5 bases short and J 6 bases short, with 17 bases between. The CDR3 is made up of 13 amino acids. Germline assignment: CDR1 SQVTM and CDR2 ANQGSEA. The CDR3 loop reads CSVLHGGRGEQYF. The CDR3 DNA follows: TGCAGCGTTCTTCACGGGGGCAGGGGCGAGCAGTACTTC.

The J gene is TRBJ1-2, the V gene TRBV29-1; 8 bases are a match to TRBD1. J gave up 0 bases and V 5 bases, and 20 bases lay outside the gene matches. Germline V gives CDR1 SQVTM, CDR2 ANQGSEA. CDR3 size: 19 residues. The CDR3 nucleotides read TGCAGCGTTCTCTGGCCAAAGTTGGGGGGACAGGCACCTAACTATGGCTACACCTTC. This translates into CSVLWPKLGGQAPNYGYTF.

This clonotype occurred a few times. V gene TRBV9 combines with J gene TRBJ1-5, with TRBD1 matching 7 bases. Germline V lookup: CDR1 SGDLS, CDR2 YYNGEE. The CDR3 has 15 residues. J was trimmed by 2 bases and V by 0 bases; bases with no gene match: 2. Here the CDR3 DNA reads TGTGCCAGCAGCGTAGGGACAGGAGGCAATCAGCCCCAGCATTTT. This gives the protein CASSVGTGGNQPQHF. The full variable domain, with the rest looked up from reference TRBV9 and TRBJ1-5, is DSGVTQTPKHLITATGQRVTLRCSPRSGDLSVYWYQQSLDQGLQFLIQYYNGEERAKGNILERFSAQQFPDLHSELNLSSLELGDSALYFCASSVGTGGNQPQHFGDGTRLSIL.

The rearrangement links TRBV5-5 to TRBJ1-2, with 11 positions matching TRBD1. CDR1 and CDR2 (germline): SGHKS, YYEKEE (reference sequence). J lost 6 bases, V lost 1 base, and 5 bases had no gene match. CDR3 length: 15 residues. CDR3 nucleotides: TGTGCCAGCAGCTTGACCGGACAGGGGGCGCATGGCTACACCTTC. Its protein product is CASSLTGQGAHGYTF.

Note on this clonotype: The conserved final phenylalanine or tryptophan is absent from the CDR3, which likely points to a read error. This chain connects TRBV4-2 to TRBJ1-5; no definite D call. In germline, CDR1 is LGHNA, CDR2 YNFKEQ. The V end was cut by 1 base, the J end by 7 bases, with 8 bases between. The CDR3 is 13 residues long. The CDR3 nucleotides are TGTGCCAGCAGCCAAGGAGGAGGCCAGCCCCAGCATTCT. Protein: CASSQGGGQPQHS.

This sequence joins TRBV7-8 and TRBJ1-4, with D perhaps matching TRBD1 (5 bases). Germline loops: CDR1 SGHVS, CDR2 FQNEAQ. This CDR3 has 17 amino acids. V dropped 4 bases and J dropped 11 bases, with 26 bases sitting between them. This chain's CDR3 is CASSSLRQPGWGIKLFF. For the CDR3, the DNA is TGTGCCAGCAGCTCACTCCGACAACCAGGGTGGGGAATTAAACTGTTTTTT.

The gene calls are TRBV6-6 and TRBJ1-1; possible D gene TRBD1, 6 bases. Germline V gene sequence: CDR1 MNHNY, CDR2 SVGAGI (reference sequence). The CDR3 is 14 residues long. V was pared by 6 bases and J by 5 bases, with 16 bases between. CDR3 DNA sequence: TGTGCCAGCAGGCAAGACAGGATCTATACTGAAGCTTTCTTT. Translation: CASRQDRIYTEAFF.

The genes are TRBV20-1 and TRBJ2-1, with D perhaps matching TRBD2 (6 bases). The V and J ends lost 6 bases and 10 bases respectively, with 22 bases between them. The germline CDR1 and CDR2 sequences are DFQATT and SNEGSKA (reference sequence). The CDR3 runs to 14 residues. CDR3 sequence: CSALTRDWANEQFF. The CDR3 nucleotides are TGCAGTGCCCTGACTAGGGATTGGGCCAACGAGCAGTTCTTC.

The J gene is TRBJ1-2, the V gene TRBV20-1; D might be TRBD1 (5 bases). This CDR3 spans 13 amino acids. Germline CDR1 reads DFQATT; CDR2 reads SNEGSKA (reference sequence). The V end lost 0 bases, the J end lost 7 bases, and 12 bases lay between the germline ends. In DNA form, the CDR3 reads TGCAGTGCTAGAGATGGGGGTTTGAGTGGCTACACCTTC. Translated, it gives CSARDGGLSGYTF.

The J gene is TRBJ2-7, the V gene TRBV20-1; no reliable D call. The CDR3 length is 14 residues. Germline lookup yields CDR1 DFQATT and CDR2 SNEGSKA (reference sequence). V was clipped by 5 bases and J by 0 bases, with 14 bases between them. CDR3 amino acids: CSAPLGGLSYEQYF. The CDR3 nucleotides are TGCAGTGCTCCCCTGGGCGGTCTCTCCTACGAGCAGTACTTC.

This clonotype has more than one count but fewer than ten. The rearrangement uses TRBV12-3 or TRBV12-4 and TRBJ1-2; 7 bases fit TRBD1. V shed 5 bases, J shed 5 bases, and the junction held 14 bases outside the gene matches. There are 16 residues in the CDR3. The CDR3 is CASSPIPAGGIYGYTF. CDR3 nucleotide sequence: TGTGCCAGCAGTCCTATCCCCGCAGGGGGGATTTATGGCTACACCTTC.

The CDR3 here is CSARPGGPYEQYF. The CDR3 region has the DNA TGCAGTGCTAGGCCTGGGGGACCCTACGAGCAGTACTTC. The chain links TRBV20-1 to TRBJ2-7; D assignment may be TRBD1 or TRBD2 (5 bases each). The germline CDR1 and CDR2 sequences are DFQATT and SNEGSKA (reference sequence). V lost 3 bases to trimming and J lost 2 bases, with 11 bases between them. The CDR3 spans 13 residues.

This clonotype was picked up a small number of times. The V call is TRBV29-1, the J call TRBJ2-5; D is ambiguous. This CDR3 contains 12 residues. Trimming pared 7 bases from V and 5 bases from J, leaving 14 bases between. Germline CDR1 and CDR2: SQVTM and ANQGSEA. For the CDR3, the DNA is TGCAGCGCAGGAGACTGGTCGGAGACCCAGTACTTC. It specifies CSAGDWSETQYF.

V and J are TRBV29-1 and TRBJ1-2; TRBD1 is a possible D gene (6 bases). This CDR3 region has 11 residues. Germline V lookup: CDR1 SQVTM, CDR2 ANQGSEA. As DNA, the CDR3 is TGCACCTCCGGGGGGCAGGGTGGCTACACCTTC. It encodes CTSGGQGGYTF.

The chain recombines TRBV29-1 with TRBJ2-4; TRBD1 is a possible D gene (5 bases). This CDR3 contains 12 residues. Germline loops: CDR1 SQVTM, CDR2 ANQGSEA. V lost 4 bases and J 6 bases, leaving 10 bases between the germline ends. CDR3 residues: CSVGGLGNIQYF. The CDR3 coding sequence is TGCAGCGTTGGGGGCCTGGGAAACATTCAGTACTTC.

The V and J genes are TRBV11-2 and TRBJ2-3; a weak D match, TRBD2 (6 bases). Germline V lookup: CDR1 SGHAT, CDR2 FQNNGV. Trimming removed 5 bases at V and 6 bases at J, with 21 bases between. The CDR3 length is 16 residues. The CDR3 reads CASSPSGGGEGDTQYF. CDR3 sequence (DNA): TGTGCCAGCAGCCCCTCTGGGGGAGGTGAGGGGGATACGCAGTATTTT.

The chain employs TRBV7-9 and TRBJ2-6, with D hard to call. Trimming stripped 5 bases from V and 12 bases from J, with 11 bases between. Germline V gene data show CDR1 as SEHNR and CDR2 as FQNEAQ (reference sequence). CDR3 length: 12 residues. Written as DNA, the CDR3 is TGTGCCAGCAGCCCACGGGCCGGCGTCCTGACTTTC. It specifies CASSPRAGVLTF.

This clonotype has more than one count but fewer than ten. The V gene is TRBV4-1, the J gene TRBJ2-5; the D gene is possibly TRBD1 (5 bases). Trimming cost V 0 bases and J 4 bases, with 9 bases left between them. This CDR3 is 14 amino acids long. Germline values: CDR1 MGHRA, CDR2 YSYEKL. The CDR3 loop is CASSQEDRRETQYF. DNA of the CDR3: TGCGCCAGCAGCCAAGAAGACAGAAGAGAGACCCAGTACTTC.

The V gene is TRBV20-1, the J gene TRBJ1-2; 9 bases are a match to TRBD1. The length of the CDR3 is 12 residues. The V gene end was trimmed by 4 bases and the J gene end by 7 bases; junction bases not matched to a gene: 4. The germline V gene has CDR1 DFQATT and CDR2 SNEGSKA (reference sequence). The CDR3 is CSANNRGLGYTF. Here the CDR3 DNA reads TGCAGTGCTAACAACAGGGGGCTTGGCTACACCTTC.

The chain carries TRBV4-2 and TRBJ1-2; D remains ambiguous. Trimming removed 1 base from V and 2 bases from J, with 11 bases in between. This CDR3 spans 15 amino acids. In germline, CDR1 is LGHNA, CDR2 YNFKEQ. In DNA form, the CDR3 reads TGTGCCAGCAGCCAAGTTATTGAGACCAACTATGGCTACACCTTC. This codes for CASSQVIETNYGYTF.

J is TRBJ2-7 and V is TRBV7-2; D is ambiguous. Germline CDR1 reads SGHTA; CDR2 reads FQGNSA. The CDR3 extends over 14 amino acids. Trimming took 3 bases from V and 2 from J, leaving 11 bases between them. DNA for the CDR3: TGTGCCAGCAGCTTGTTCCAGGCAGCCTACGAGCAGTACTTC. This sequence encodes CASSLFQAAYEQYF.